These 16 T cell receptor beta chains came from one sample sequenced in a study of low-dose radiotherapy and immunotherapy resistance in tumors. TRAV- and TRBV-specific primers primed first-strand cDNA, covering alpha and beta chains. A constant-region primer paired with the V-primer adapter amplified TCRs over about 19 PCR cycles. A single record per CDR3 protein comes from TCRdb applying MiXCR to the reads. The sample records 7,500 to 9,500 distinct CDR3 sequences, around 70% being singletons. These receptors were taken from a human donor with advanced metastatic prostate, ovarian, gallbladder or colorectal cancer (not recorded which). This table probably holds off-target reads from a library built for another chain.

The V gene is TRBV4-2, the J gene TRBJ2-7; D gene uncertain. From germline, CDR1 is LGHNA and CDR2 YNFKEQ. Trimming removed 0 bases at V and 3 bases at J, with 6 bases between. This CDR3 is built from 13 residues. This chain's CDR3 is CASSQEWSYEQYF. CDR3 DNA sequence: TGTGCCAGCAGCCAAGAGTGGAGCTACGAGCAGTACTTC.

The genes are TRBV6-1 and TRBJ1-2; D gene uncertain. The CDR3 runs to 13 residues. Germline CDR1 and CDR2: MNHNS and SASEGT. V shed 7 bases and J shed 4 bases, with 13 bases lying between them. The CDR3 region has the DNA TGTGCCAGCAACCAACCCAGTCTCTATGGCTACACCTTC. This codes for CASNQPSLYGYTF.

This chain links TRBV3-1 with TRBJ2-1; a possible D gene is TRBD2 (5 bases). CDR3 length equals 13 residues. Per the germline V gene, CDR1 is LGHDT and CDR2 is YNNKEL (reference sequence). The V and J ends lost 6 bases and 14 bases respectively, with 20 bases between them. CDR3 nucleotides: TGTGCCAGCAGTTCCGTCCGGGGATCGGAAGAGTTCTTC. Its translation is CASSSVRGSEEFF.

For the CDR3, the DNA is TGCAGCGTTGTGCAGGGTTCCTACGAGCAGTACTTC. As protein: CSVVQGSYEQYF. The J gene is TRBJ2-7, the V gene TRBV29-1, with D perhaps TRBD1 (5 bases). Between the trimmed V and J ends, which lost 4 bases and 1 base, there was a span of 8 bases. Per the germline V gene, CDR1 is SQVTM and CDR2 is ANQGSEA. The CDR3 length is 12 residues.

The rearrangement joins TRBV3-1 to TRBJ2-1; TRBD1 or TRBD2 may be the D gene (5 bases each). The germline CDR1 and CDR2 sequences are LGHDT and YNNKEL (reference sequence). V lost 10 bases and J lost 2, with 21 bases in between. This CDR3 comprises 16 residues. For the CDR3, the DNA is TGTGCCACCACCCTTGGGGCCGGGGCCACCTACAATGAGCAGTTCTTC. Translation: CATTLGAGATYNEQFF.

This chain uses TRBV20-1 with TRBJ2-3, with 7 nucleotides matching TRBD2. J gave up 1 base and V 6 bases, and 10 bases lay outside the gene matches. The germline V gene has CDR1 DFQATT and CDR2 SNEGSKA (reference sequence). CDR3 size: 15 residues. Here the CDR3 reads CSAPWGGAGTDTQYF. CDR3 nucleotide sequence: TGCAGTGCCCCCTGGGGAGGGGCAGGCACAGATACGCAGTATTTT.

This clonotype has only a few counts. The rearrangement joins TRBV28 to TRBJ2-3, with D unresolved. Germline V gives CDR1 MDHEN, CDR2 SYDVKM. Trimming took 3 bases from V and 8 from J, leaving 15 bases between them. CDR3 length equals 14 residues. The CDR3 here is CASSFPGGSRTQYF. In DNA form, the CDR3 reads TGTGCCAGCAGTTTTCCTGGTGGGTCCCGTACGCAGTATTTT.

The chain carries TRBV20-1 and TRBJ1-5; the match to TRBD1 covers 7 bases. V was pared by 7 bases and J by 0 bases, with 9 bases of the junction left unmatched. Looked up from germline, CDR1 is DFQATT and CDR2 is SNEGSKA (reference sequence). The CDR3 is 15 residues long. The CDR3 region is CSVRQGGTSNQPQHF. Here the CDR3 DNA reads TGCAGTGTCCGACAGGGCGGAACTAGCAATCAGCCCCAGCATTTT.

The V and J genes are TRBV6-8 and TRBJ2-7; 7 bases agree with TRBD2. The V and J ends lost 5 bases and 5 bases, in that order; junction bases with no gene match: 12. The germline V gene encodes CDR1 MNHGY and CDR2 SAAAGT. The CDR3 runs 15 residues. The CDR3 nucleotides are TGTGCCAGCAGTCGCGGGGGTCTATCTAGGGACGAGCAGTACTTC. It specifies CASSRGGLSRDEQYF.

The rearrangement links TRBV26 to TRBJ2-7; the D call in the table, TRBD2, was not verified against the DNA. TRBV26 has pseudogene status. This CDR3 is built from 15 residues. CDR3 loop: CASSSGGREAYEQYF. CDR3 DNA: TGTGCCAGCAGTTCGGGGGGTCGGGAGGCCTACGAGCAGTACTTC.

V is TRBV12-3 or TRBV12-4 and J is TRBJ2-5; D is possibly TRBD2 (6 bases). This CDR3 has 13 residues. V lost 6 bases, J lost 2 bases, and 10 bases lay in between. The CDR3 spells CASREGLQETQYF. CDR3 coding DNA: TGTGCCAGCAGAGAGGGACTTCAAGAGACCCAGTACTTC.

The chain uses TRBV6-2 or TRBV6-3 and TRBJ2-7; the D gene is possibly TRBD1 (6 bases). Germline CDR1 MNHEY, CDR2 SVGEGT. There are 14 residues in the CDR3. Trimming stripped 5 bases from V and 3 bases from J, with 14 bases between. The CDR3 reads CASSNGQIHYEQYF. The CDR3 DNA follows: TGTGCCAGCAGTAACGGACAGATTCACTACGAGCAGTACTTC.

V and J are TRBV2 and TRBJ2-1; 11 bases agree with TRBD1. This CDR3 is built from 15 residues. CDR1 and CDR2 (germline): SNHLY, FYNNEI. V trimming: 8 bases; J trimming: 7 bases; junction bases outside the gene matches: 10. CDR3 nucleotide sequence: TGTGCCAGCGGACAGGGGGCTTCTGGCGGGAATGAGCAGTTCTTC. This gives the protein CASGQGASGGNEQFF.

V and J are TRBV2 and TRBJ2-3; no firm D call. The germline CDR1 and CDR2 sequences are SNHLY and FYNNEI. CDR3 length equals 13 residues. Trimming removed 6 bases at V and 10 bases at J, with 17 bases between. The CDR3 DNA reads TGTGCCAGCAGCGCCGGATCAGGCCACCCGCAGTATTTT. Residues: CASSAGSGHPQYF. Full variable domain (outside the CDR3, taken from reference TRBV2 and TRBJ2-3): EPEVTQTPSHQVTQMGQEVILRCVPISNHLYFYWYRQILGQKVEFLVSFYNNEISEKSEIFDDQFSVERPDGSNFTLKIRSTKLEDSAMYFCASSAGSGHPQYFGPGTRLTVL.

This clonotype was counted only a few times. The chain couples TRBV4-3 to TRBJ1-5, with TRBD1 as a possible D gene (5 bases). Germline values: CDR1 LGHNA, CDR2 YSLEER. The CDR3 runs to 17 residues. Trimming pared 5 bases from V and 0 bases from J, leaving 17 bases between. The CDR3 coding sequence is TGCGCCAGCAGCGTTATCCCGGGGCTCGATAGCAATCAGCCCCAGCATTTT. Its protein is CASSVIPGLDSNQPQHF.

The genes are TRBV28 and TRBJ2-7; the match to TRBD2 covers 9 bases. There are 15 residues in the CDR3. V gave up 8 bases and J gave up 7 bases; unmatched junction bases: 15. Germline lookup yields CDR1 MDHEN and CDR2 SYDVKM. The CDR3 region is CASPPGSGGLGEQYF. Here the CDR3 DNA reads TGTGCCAGCCCCCCAGGTAGCGGGGGTCTGGGGGAGCAGTACTTC.